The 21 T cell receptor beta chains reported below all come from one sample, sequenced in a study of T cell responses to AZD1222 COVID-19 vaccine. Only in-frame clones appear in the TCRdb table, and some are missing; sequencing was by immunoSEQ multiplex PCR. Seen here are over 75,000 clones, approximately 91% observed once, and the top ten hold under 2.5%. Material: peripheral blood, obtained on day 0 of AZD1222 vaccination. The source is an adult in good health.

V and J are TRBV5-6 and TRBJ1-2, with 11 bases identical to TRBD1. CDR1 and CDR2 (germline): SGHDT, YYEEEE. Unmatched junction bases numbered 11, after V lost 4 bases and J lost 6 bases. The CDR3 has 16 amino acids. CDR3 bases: TGTGCCAGCAGCCCCGTTCCGGGACAGGGGGTCCATGGCTACACCTTC. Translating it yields CASSPVPGQGVHGYTF.

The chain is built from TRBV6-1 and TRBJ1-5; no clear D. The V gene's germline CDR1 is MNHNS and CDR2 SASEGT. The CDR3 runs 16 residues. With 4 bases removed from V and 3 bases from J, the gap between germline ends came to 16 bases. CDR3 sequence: CASSVIAQVFNQPQHF. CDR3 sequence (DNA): TGTGCCAGCAGTGTTATAGCGCAGGTGTTCAATCAGCCCCAGCATTTT.

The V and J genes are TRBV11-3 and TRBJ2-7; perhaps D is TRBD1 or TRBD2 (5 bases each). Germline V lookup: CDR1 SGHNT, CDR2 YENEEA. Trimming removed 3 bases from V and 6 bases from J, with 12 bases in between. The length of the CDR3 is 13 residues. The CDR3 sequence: CASSFRGRGEQYF. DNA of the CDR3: TGTGCCAGCAGCTTTCGGGGAAGGGGCGAGCAGTACTTC.

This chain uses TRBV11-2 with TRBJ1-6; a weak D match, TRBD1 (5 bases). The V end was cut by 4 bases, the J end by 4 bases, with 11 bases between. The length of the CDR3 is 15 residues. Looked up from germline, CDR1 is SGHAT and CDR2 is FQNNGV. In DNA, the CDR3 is TGTGCCAGCAGCTCGGGACTGCCGTATAATTCACCCCTCCACTTT. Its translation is CASSSGLPYNSPLHF.

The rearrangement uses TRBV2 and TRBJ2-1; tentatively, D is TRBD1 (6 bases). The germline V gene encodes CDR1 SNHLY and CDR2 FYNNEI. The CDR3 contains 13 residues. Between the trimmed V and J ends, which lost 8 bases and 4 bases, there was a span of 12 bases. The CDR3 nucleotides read TGTGCCAGCGGAACTACAGGGTACAATGAGCAGTTCTTC. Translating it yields CASGTTGYNEQFF.

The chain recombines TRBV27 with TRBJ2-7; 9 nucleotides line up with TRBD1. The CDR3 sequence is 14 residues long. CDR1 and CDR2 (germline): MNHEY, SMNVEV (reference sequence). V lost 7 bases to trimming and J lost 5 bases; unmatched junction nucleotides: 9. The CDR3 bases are TGTGCCAGCAATTTTCTTGGACAGGGGAACGAGCAGTACTTC. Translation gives CASNFLGQGNEQYF.

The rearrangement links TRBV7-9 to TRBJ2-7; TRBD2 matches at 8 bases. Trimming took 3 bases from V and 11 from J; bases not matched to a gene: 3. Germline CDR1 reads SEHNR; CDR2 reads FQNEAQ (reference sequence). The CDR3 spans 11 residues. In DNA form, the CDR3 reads TGTGCCAGCAGCTTGGGTAGCGGGAAGTACTTC. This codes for CASSLGSGKYF.

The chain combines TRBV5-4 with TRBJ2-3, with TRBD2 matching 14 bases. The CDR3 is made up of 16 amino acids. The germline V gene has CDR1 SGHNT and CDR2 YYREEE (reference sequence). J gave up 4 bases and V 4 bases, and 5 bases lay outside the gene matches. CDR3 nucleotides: TGTGCCAGCAGCCCGGGACTAGCGGGAGTAGCAGATACGCAGTATTTT. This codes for CASSPGLAGVADTQYF. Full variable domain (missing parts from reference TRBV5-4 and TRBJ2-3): ETGVTQSPTHLIKTRGQQVTLRCSSQSGHNTVSWYQQALGQGPQFIFQYYREEENGRGNFPPRFSGLQFPNYSSELNVNALELDDSALYLCASSPGLAGVADTQYFGPGTRLTVL.

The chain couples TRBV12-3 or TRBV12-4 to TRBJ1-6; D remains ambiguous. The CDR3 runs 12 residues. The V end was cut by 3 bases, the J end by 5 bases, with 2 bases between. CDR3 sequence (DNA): TGTGCCAGCAGTTTTAATAATTCACCCCTCCACTTT. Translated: CASSFNNSPLHF.

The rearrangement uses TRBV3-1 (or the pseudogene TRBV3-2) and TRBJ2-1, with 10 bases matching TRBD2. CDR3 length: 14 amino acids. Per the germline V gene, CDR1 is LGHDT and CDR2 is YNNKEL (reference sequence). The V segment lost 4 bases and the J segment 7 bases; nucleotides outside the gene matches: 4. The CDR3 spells CASSPSGSSNEQFF. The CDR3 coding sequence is TGTGCCAGCAGCCCTAGCGGGAGTTCTAATGAGCAGTTCTTC.

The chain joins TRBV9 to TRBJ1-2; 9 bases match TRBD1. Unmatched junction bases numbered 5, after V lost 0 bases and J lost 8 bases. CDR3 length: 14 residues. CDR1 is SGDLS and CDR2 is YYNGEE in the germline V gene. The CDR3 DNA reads TGTGCCAGCAGCGTAGGCGGGACAGGGAAGGGCTACACCTTC. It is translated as CASSVGGTGKGYTF.

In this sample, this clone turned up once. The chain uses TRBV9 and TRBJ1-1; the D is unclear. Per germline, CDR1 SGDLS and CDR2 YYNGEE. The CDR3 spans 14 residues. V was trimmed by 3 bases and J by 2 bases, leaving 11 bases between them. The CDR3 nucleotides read TGTGCCAGCAGCGAAGGAGCGACAAACACTGAAGCTTTCTTT. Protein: CASSEGATNTEAFF.

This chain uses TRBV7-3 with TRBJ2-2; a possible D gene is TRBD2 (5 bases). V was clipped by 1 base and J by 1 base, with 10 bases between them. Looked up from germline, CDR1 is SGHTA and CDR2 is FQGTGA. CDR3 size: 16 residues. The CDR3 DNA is TGTGCCAGCAGCTTAATGTCGAGGGAGAACACCGGGGAGCTGTTTTTT. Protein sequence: CASSLMSRENTGELFF.

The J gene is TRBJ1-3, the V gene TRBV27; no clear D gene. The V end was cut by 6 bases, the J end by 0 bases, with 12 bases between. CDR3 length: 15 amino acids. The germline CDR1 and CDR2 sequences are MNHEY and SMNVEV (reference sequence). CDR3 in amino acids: CASRGQGYSGNTIYF. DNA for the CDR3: TGTGCCAGCAGAGGTCAAGGGTACTCTGGAAACACCATATATTTT.

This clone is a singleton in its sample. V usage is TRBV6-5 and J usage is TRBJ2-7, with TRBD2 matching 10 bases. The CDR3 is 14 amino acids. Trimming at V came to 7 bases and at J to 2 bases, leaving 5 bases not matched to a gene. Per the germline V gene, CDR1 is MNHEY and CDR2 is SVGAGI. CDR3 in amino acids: CASMISGRPYEQYF. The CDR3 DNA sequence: TGTGCCAGCATGATTAGCGGGAGGCCCTACGAGCAGTACTTC.

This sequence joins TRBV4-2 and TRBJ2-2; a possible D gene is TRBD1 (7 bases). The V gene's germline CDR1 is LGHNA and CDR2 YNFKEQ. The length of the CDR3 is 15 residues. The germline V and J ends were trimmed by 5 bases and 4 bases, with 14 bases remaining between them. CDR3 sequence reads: CASSAQGEVTGELFF. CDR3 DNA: TGTGCCAGCAGCGCTCAGGGGGAGGTCACCGGGGAGCTGTTTTTT.

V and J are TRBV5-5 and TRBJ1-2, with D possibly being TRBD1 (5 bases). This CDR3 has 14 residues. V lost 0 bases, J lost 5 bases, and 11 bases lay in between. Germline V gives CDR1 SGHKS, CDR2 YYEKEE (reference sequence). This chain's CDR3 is CASSLEWQGYGYTF. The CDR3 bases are TGTGCCAGCAGCTTGGAGTGGCAGGGATATGGCTACACCTTC.

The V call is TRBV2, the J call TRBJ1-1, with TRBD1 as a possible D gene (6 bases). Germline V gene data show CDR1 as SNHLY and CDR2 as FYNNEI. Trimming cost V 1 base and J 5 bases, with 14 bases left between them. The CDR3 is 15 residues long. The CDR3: CASSEGEGDGTEAFF. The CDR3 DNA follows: TGTGCCAGCAGTGAAGGGGAGGGGGACGGGACTGAAGCTTTCTTT.

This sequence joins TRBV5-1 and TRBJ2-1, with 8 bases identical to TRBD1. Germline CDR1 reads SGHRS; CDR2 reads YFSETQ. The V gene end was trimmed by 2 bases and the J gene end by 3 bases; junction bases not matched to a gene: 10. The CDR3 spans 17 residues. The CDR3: CASSLPVTGGFYNEQFF. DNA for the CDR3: TGCGCCAGCAGCTTACCCGTAACAGGGGGGTTCTACAATGAGCAGTTCTTC.

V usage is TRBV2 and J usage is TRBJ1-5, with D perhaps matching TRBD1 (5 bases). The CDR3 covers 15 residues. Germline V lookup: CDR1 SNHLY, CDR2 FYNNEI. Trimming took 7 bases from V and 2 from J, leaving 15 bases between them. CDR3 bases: TGTGCCAGCACTCAAGGATGGGGGGGCAATCAGCCCCAGCATTTT. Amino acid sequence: CASTQGWGGNQPQHF. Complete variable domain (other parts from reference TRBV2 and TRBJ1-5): EPEVTQTPSHQVTQMGQEVILRCVPISNHLYFYWYRQILGQKVEFLVSFYNNEISEKSEIFDDQFSVERPDGSNFTLKIRSTKLEDSAMYFCASTQGWGGNQPQHFGDGTRLSIL.

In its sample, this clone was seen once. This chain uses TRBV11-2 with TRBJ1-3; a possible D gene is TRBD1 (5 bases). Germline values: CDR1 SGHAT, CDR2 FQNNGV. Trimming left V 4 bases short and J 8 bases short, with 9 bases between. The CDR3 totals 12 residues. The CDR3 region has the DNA TGTGCCAGCAGCTCACAGGCCTACACCATATATTTT. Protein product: CASSSQAYTIYF.